This T cell receptor (beta chain) was identified during a study of blood T cells in healthy people across ages. This clonotype was seen more than once but under ten times. The use of a sample-barcoded 5' primer and a J-beta primer mix characterized a second PCR of about 7 to 12 cycles. Every sample gave at least 2.5 million paired-end reads containing CDR3. Each CDR3 protein is one row after TCRdb ran MiXCR on the 5' RACE reads. The sample includes over 950,000 distinct CDR3 sequences, 51% of them seen just once. Germline loops: CDR1 SGHRS, CDR2 YFSETQ. Germline trimming cut 0 bases from V and 0 bases from J; bases unmatched to any gene: 9. The CDR3 contains 18 residues. Donors were systemically healthy Caucasian individuals from Russia aged 6 to 90 years.

This chain uses TRBV5-1 with TRBJ2-4, with TRBD1 identical over 7 bases. The sample consisted of blood. The clonotype comes from a woman in her sixties in good health. The CDR3 DNA reads TGCGCCAGCAGCTTGGGAGGGGACAGCGAGCGAGCCAAAAACATTCAGTACTTC. As protein: CASSLGGDSERAKNIQYF.